What follows is one T cell receptor (beta chain) and its context. This sample stems from a study of T cell responses to AZD1222 COVID-19 vaccine. The repertoire was sequenced with immunoSEQ multiplex PCR; TCRdb's copy has only in-frame clones and lacks some. Altogether 100,000 to 130,000 clones are present, about nine tenths being singletons, with the ten largest covering 6.2%. V lost 9 bases, J lost 5 bases, and 8 bases stayed unmatched. This CDR3 spans 13 amino acids. CDR1 is MNHEY and CDR2 is SVGAGI in the germline V gene. The chain couples TRBV6-5 to TRBJ2-5, with TRBD2 matching 8 bases. This receptor was identified in an adult who received the AZD1222 COVID-19 vaccine. This material consisted of peripheral blood, taken 28 days after the second AZD1222 dose. CDR3: CARLAVRRETQYF. The CDR3 DNA sequence: TGTGCCAGACTAGCGGTTAGGAGGGAGACCCAGTACTTC.